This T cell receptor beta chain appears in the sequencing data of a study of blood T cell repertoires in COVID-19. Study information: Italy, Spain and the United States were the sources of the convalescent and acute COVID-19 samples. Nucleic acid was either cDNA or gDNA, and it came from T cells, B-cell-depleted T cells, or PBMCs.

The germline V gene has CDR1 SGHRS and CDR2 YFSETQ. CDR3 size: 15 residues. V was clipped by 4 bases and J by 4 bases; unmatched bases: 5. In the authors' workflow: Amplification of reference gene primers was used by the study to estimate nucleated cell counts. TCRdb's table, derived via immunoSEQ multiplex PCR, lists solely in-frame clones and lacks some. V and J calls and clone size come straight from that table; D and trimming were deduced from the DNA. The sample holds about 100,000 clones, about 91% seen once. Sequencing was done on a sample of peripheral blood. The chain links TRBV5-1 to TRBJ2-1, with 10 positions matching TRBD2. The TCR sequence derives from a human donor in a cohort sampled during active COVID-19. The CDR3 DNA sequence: TGCGCCAGCAGCATAGCTAGCGGGAGTTACAATGAGCAGTTCTTC. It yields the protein CASSIASGSYNEQFF.